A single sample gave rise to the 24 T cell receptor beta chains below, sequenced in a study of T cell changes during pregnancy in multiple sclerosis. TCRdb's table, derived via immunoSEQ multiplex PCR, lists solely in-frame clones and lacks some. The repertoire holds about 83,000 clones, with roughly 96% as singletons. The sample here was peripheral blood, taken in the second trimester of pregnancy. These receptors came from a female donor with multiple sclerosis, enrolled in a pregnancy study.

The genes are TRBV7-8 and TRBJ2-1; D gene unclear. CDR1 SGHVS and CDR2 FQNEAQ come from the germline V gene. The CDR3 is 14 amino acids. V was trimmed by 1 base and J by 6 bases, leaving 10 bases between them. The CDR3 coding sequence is TGTGCCAGCAGCTTAGGCCAGGCCCCCAATGAGCAGTTCTTC. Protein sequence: CASSLGQAPNEQFF.

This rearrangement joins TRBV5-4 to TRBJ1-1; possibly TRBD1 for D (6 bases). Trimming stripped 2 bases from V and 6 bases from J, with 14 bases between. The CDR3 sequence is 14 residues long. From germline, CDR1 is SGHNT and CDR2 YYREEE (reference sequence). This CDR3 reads CASSLQGVEAEAFF. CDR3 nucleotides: TGTGCCAGCAGCTTACAGGGTGTGGAAGCTGAAGCTTTCTTT.

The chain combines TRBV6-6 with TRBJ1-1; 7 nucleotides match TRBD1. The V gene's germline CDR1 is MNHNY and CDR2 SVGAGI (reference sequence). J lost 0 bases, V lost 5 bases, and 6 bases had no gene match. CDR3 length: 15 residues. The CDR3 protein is CASSQLGQLNTEAFF. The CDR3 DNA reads TGTGCCAGCAGTCAGTTGGGACAGCTGAACACTGAAGCTTTCTTT.

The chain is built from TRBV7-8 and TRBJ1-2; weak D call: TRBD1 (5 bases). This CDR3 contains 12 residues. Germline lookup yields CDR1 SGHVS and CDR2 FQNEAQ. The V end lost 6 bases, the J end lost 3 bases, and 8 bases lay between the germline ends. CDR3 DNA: TGTGCCAGCAGGGGGCGAGACTATGGCTACACCTTC. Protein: CASRGRDYGYTF.

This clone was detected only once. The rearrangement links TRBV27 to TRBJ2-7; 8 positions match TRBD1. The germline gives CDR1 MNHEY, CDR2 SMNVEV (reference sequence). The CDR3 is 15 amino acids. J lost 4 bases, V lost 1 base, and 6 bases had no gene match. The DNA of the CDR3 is TGTGCCAGCAGTTTATGGCCAGGGGGCAATTACGAGCAGTACTTC. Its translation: CASSLWPGGNYEQYF.

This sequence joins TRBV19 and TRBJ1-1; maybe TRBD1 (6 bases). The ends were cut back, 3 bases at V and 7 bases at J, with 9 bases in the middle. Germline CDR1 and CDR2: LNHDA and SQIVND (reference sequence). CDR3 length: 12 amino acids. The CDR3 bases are TGTGCCAGTAGTATTGGACAGCTTGAAGCTTTCTTT. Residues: CASSIGQLEAFF.

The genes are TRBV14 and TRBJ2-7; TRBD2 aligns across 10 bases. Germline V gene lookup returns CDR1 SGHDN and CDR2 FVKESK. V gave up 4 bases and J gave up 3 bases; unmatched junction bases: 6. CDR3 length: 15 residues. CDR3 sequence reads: CASSPIAGGGYEQYF. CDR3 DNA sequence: TGTGCCAGCAGCCCAATAGCGGGAGGTGGCTACGAGCAGTACTTC.

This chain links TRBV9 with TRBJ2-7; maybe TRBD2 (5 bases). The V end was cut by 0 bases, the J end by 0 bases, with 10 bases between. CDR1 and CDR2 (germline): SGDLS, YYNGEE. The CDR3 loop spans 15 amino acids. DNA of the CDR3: TGTGCCAGCAGCGTAGAAGGTACTAGCTCCTACGAGCAGTACTTC. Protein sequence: CASSVEGTSSYEQYF.

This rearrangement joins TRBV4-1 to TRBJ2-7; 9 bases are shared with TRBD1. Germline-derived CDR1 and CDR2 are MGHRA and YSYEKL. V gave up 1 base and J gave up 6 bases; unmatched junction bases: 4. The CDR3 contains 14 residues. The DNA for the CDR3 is TGCGCCAGCAGCCAAGCGGACAGGGGAGGCGAGCAGTACTTC. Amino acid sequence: CASSQADRGGEQYF.

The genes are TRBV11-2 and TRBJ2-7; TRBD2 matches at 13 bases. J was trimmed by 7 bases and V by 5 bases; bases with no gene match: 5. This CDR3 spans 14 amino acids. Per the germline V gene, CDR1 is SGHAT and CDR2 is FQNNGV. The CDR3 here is CASSGLAGEGEQYF. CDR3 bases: TGTGCCAGCAGCGGACTAGCGGGAGAAGGGGAGCAGTACTTC.

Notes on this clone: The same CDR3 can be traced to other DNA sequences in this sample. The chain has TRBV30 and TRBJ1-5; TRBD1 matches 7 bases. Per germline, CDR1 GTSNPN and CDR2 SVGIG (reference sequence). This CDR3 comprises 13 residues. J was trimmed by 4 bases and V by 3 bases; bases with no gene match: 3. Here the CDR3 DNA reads TGTGCCTGGAGCAGACAGGGTAATCAGCCCCAGCATTTT. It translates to CAWSRQGNQPQHF.

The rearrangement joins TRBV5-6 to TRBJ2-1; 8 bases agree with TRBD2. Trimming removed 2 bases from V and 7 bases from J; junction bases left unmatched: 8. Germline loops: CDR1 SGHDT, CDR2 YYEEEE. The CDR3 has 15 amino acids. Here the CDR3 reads CASSFETGGLNEQFF. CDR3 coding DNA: TGTGCCAGCAGCTTCGAAACGGGAGGGCTGAATGAGCAGTTCTTC.

This CDR3 is CASSLTGGGNQPQHF. CDR3 nucleotides: TGCGCCAGCAGCTTGACAGGGGGTGGTAATCAGCCCCAGCATTTT. The rearrangement uses TRBV5-1 and TRBJ1-5, with 8 nucleotides matching TRBD1. Germline loops: CDR1 SGHRS, CDR2 YFSETQ. Trimming removed 1 base from V and 4 bases from J; junction bases left unmatched: 4. This CDR3 comprises 15 residues. The full variable domain, with the rest looked up from reference TRBV5-1 and TRBJ1-5, is KAGVTQTPRYLIKTRGQQVTLSCSPISGHRSVSWYQQTPGQGLQFLFEYFSETQRNKGNFPGRFSGRQFSNSRSEMNVSTLELGDSALYLCASSLTGGGNQPQHFGDGTRLSIL.

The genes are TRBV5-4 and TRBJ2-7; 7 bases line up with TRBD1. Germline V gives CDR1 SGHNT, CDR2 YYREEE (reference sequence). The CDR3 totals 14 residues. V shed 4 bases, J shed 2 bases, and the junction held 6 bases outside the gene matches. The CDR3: CASSRWTGTYEQYF. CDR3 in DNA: TGTGCCAGCAGCAGATGGACAGGAACCTACGAGCAGTACTTC.

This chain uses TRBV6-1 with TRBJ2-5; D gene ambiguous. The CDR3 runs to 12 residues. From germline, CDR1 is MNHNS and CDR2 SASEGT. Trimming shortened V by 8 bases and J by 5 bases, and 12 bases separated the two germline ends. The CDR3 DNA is TGTGCCAGCTCCCTCAGTAAGGAGACCCAGTACTTC. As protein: CASSLSKETQYF.

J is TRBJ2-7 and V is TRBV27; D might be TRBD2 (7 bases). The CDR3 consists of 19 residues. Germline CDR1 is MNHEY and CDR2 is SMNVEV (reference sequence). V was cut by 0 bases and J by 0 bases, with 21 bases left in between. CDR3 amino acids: CASSLSKGLGGPSSYEQYF. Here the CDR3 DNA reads TGTGCCAGCAGTTTATCGAAAGGGTTGGGGGGGCCGAGCTCCTACGAGCAGTACTTC.

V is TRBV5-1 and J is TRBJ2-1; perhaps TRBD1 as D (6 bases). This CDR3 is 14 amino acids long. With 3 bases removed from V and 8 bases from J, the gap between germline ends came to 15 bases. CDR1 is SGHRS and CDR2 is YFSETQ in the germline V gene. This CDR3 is CASSWGPTGYEQFF. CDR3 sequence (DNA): TGCGCCAGCAGCTGGGGGCCTACAGGGTATGAGCAGTTCTTC.

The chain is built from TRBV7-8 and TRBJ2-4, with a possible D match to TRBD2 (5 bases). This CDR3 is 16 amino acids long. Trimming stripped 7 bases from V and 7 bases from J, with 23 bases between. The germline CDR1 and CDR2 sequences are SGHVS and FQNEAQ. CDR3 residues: CASTLARRGALNIQYF. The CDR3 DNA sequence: TGTGCCAGCACCCTAGCCCGGAGAGGAGCCCTGAACATTCAGTACTTC. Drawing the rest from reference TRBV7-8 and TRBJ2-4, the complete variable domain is GAGVSQSPRYKVAKRGQDVALRCDPISGHVSLFWYQQALGQGPEFLTYFQNEAQLDKSGLPSDRFFAERPEGSVSTLKIQRTQQEDSAVYLCASTLARRGALNIQYFGAGTRLSVL.

CDR3 sequence reads: CASSRRTSATYNEQFF. CDR3 bases: TGTGCCAGCAGTAGAAGGACTAGCGCTACCTACAATGAGCAGTTCTTC. The chain links TRBV2 to TRBJ2-1; 9 bases align to TRBD2. Trimming removed 5 bases from V and 2 bases from J; junction bases left unmatched: 7. Germline lookup yields CDR1 SNHLY and CDR2 FYNNEI. This CDR3 region has 16 residues.

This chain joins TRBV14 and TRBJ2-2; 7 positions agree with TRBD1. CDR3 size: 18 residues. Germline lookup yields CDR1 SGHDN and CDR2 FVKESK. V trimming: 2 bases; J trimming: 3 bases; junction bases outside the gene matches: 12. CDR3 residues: CASSQIDGTDSYTGELFF. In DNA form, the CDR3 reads TGTGCCAGCAGCCAAATTGACGGGACAGACTCTTACACCGGGGAGCTGTTTTTT. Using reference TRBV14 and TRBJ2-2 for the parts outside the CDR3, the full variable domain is EAGVTQFPSHSVIEKGQTVTLRCDPISGHDNLYWYRRVMGKEIKFLLHFVKESKQDESGMPNNRFLAERTGGTYSTLKVQPAELEDSGVYFCASSQIDGTDSYTGELFFGEGSRLTVL.

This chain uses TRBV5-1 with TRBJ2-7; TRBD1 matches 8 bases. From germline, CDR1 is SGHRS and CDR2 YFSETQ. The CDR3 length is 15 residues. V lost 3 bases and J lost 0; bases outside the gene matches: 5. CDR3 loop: CASSWRTGSSYEQYF. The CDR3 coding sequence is TGCGCCAGCAGCTGGCGGACAGGGAGCTCCTACGAGCAGTACTTC.

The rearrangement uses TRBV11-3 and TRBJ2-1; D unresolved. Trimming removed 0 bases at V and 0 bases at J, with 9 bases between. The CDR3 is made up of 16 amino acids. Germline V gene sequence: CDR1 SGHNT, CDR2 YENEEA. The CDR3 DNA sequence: TGTGCCAGCAGCTTAGATGGCTTAAACTCCTACAATGAGCAGTTCTTC. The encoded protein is CASSLDGLNSYNEQFF.

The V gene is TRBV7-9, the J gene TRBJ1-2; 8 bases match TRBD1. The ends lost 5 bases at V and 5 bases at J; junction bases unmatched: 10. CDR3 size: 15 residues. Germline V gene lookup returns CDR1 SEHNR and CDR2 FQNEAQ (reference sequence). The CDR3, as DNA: TGTGCCAGCAGCGGACGAGGACAGGGCCTATATGGCTACACCTTC. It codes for CASSGRGQGLYGYTF. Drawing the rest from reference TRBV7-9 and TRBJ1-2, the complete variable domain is DTGVSQNPRHKITKRGQNVTFRCDPISEHNRLYWYRQTLGQGPEFLTYFQNEAQLEKSRLLSDRFSAERPKGSFSTLEIQRTEQGDSAMYLCASSGRGQGLYGYTFGSGTRLTVV.

The CDR3 DNA follows: TGTGCCTGGGGCGGGGTTGCCACAGATACGCAGTATTTT. Translation gives CAWGGVATDTQYF. This chain connects TRBV30 to TRBJ2-3; D possibly corresponds to TRBD2 (6 bases). CDR3 length: 13 amino acids. From germline, CDR1 is GTSNPN and CDR2 SVGIG (reference sequence). The ends were cut back, 5 bases at V and 2 bases at J, with 11 bases in the middle.